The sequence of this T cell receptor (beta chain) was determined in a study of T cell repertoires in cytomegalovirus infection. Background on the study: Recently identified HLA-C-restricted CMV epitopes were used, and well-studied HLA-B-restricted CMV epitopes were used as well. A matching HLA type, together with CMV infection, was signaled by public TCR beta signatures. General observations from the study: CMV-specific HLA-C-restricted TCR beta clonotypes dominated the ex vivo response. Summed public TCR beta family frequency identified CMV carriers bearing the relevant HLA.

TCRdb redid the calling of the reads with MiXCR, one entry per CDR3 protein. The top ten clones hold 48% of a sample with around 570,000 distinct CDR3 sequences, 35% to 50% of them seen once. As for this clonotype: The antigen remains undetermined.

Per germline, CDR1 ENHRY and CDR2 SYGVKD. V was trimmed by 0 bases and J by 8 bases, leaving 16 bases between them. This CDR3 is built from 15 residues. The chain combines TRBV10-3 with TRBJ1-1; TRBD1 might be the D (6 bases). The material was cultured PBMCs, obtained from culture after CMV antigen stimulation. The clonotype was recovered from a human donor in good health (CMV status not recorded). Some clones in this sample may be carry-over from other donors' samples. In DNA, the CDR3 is TGTGCCATCAGTGAGTCGTACCGGGGGCAGGGGGAAGCTTTCTTT. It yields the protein CAISESYRGQGEAFF.